This TCR beta chain was recorded in a study of cytomegalovirus exposure and HLA in healthy donors. Worth noting for this clone: Antigen: not known.

The CDR3 spans 14 residues. The J segment lost 2 bases and the V segment lost 4 bases, leaving 3 bases of the junction unmatched. CDR1 and CDR2 from the germline V gene are ENHRY and SYGVKD. Study conclusions and caveats: Presence/absence analyses assumed roughly uniform sequencing depth across donors, which may not hold. A previous analysis found most TCR beta V segments productive roughly 87% or roughly 30% of the time. Per published reports, the classifier diagnosed cytomegalovirus status with high specificity and sensitivity. With further analysis later on, most CMV-associated TCR beta chains appeared HLA-restricted.

60 Vbeta and 13 Jbeta primers were used in PCR. Sequencing was performed with immunoSEQ multiplex PCR; in TCRdb, only in-frame clones are kept and a portion is missing. The data contain 95,000 to 150,000 clones, 70% to 80% of them seen just once; the ten biggest clones take up around 3.6%. The chain combines TRBV10-3 with TRBJ2-7, with 9 bases matching TRBD2. Sequenced input: PBMCs. This clonotype was obtained from a man in his forties or fifties in good health and CMV-seronegative. The CDR3 DNA sequence: TGTGCCATCAGTGCCCTAGCGGGGCCCTACGAGCAGTACTTC. Translation gives CAISALAGPYEQYF.